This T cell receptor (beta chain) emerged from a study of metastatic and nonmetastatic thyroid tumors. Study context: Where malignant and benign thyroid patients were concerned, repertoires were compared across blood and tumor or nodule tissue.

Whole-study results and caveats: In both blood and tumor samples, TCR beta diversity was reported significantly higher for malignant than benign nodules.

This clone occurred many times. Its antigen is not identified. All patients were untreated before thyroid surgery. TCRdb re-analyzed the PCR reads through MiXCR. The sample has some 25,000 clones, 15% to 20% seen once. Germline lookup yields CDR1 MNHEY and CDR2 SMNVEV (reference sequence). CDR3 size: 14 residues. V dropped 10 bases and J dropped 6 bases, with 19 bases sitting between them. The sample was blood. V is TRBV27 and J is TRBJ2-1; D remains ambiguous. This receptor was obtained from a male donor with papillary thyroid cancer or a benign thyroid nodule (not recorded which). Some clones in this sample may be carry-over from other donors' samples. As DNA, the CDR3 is TGTGCCACTAGACCCCTGATGGTACTCAATGAGCAGTTCTTC. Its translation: CATRPLMVLNEQFF.